The 11 T cell receptor beta chains below were found in one sample sequenced in a study of post-analysis software for immune sequencing data. Notes on the study in general: Four to six TRBV segments were more frequent in patients than controls; TRBV5-6, TRBV5-1 and TRBV20-1 belonged to this group.

Unique molecular identifiers tagged the TCR beta cDNA libraries. From the PCR reads, TCRdb called clonotypes with MiXCR, one entry per CDR3 protein. The profile shows 600,000 to 700,000 distinct CDR3 sequences, roughly three fifths of them singletons. Their antigens are not known. The sample consisted of blood. Receptors originate from a girl aged 2 to 9 with multiple sclerosis.

This rearrangement joins TRBV20-1 to TRBJ2-7, with 7 bases that match TRBD1. The V gene end was trimmed by 0 bases and the J gene end by 6 bases; junction bases not matched to a gene: 14. Germline V CDR1 and CDR2: DFQATT, SNEGSKA (reference sequence). This CDR3 is 16 amino acids long. CDR3 nucleotide sequence: TGCAGTGCTAGAGATTTAAAGCGGACAGGACCCTTCGAGCAGTACTTC. As protein: CSARDLKRTGPFEQYF.

The sample holds one count of this clonotype. The CDR3 sequence: CASSILKGRQETQFF. CDR3 sequence (DNA): TGTGCCAGTAGTATTCTTAAGGGACGACAAGAGACCCAGTTCTTC. V gene TRBV19 combines with J gene TRBJ2-1; TRBD1 or TRBD2 may be the D gene (5 bases each). The V end was cut by 3 bases, the J end by 13 bases, with 22 bases between. Germline values: CDR1 LNHDA, CDR2 SQIVND (reference sequence). The CDR3 has 15 residues.

The table lists this clonotype with a count of one. The chain carries TRBV7-6 and TRBJ2-2; possibly TRBD2 for D (7 bases). V was trimmed by 5 bases and J by 5 bases, leaving 18 bases between them. This CDR3 comprises 16 residues. CDR1 SGHVS and CDR2 FNYEAQ come from the germline V gene. DNA of the CDR3: TGTGCCAGCAGCCACAGGGCGGGAGATAAAACCGGGGAGCTGTTTTTT. Translating gives CASSHRAGDKTGELFF.

The V gene is TRBV29-1, the J gene TRBJ2-3; TRBD2 matches at 7 bases. Trimming took 3 bases from V and 2 from J; bases not matched to a gene: 2. This CDR3 contains 13 residues. Germline V gene sequence: CDR1 SQVTM, CDR2 ANQGSEA. DNA of the CDR3: TGCAGCGTTGAGGGACTAATCACAGATACGCAGTATTTT. Amino acid sequence: CSVEGLITDTQYF.

This clonotype was counted a few times. The chain links TRBV29-1 to TRBJ1-2; 10 nucleotides line up with TRBD1. The germline V gene has CDR1 SQVTM and CDR2 ANQGSEA. CDR3 length: 15 residues. V gave up 1 base and J gave up 4 bases; unmatched junction bases: 6. In nucleotides, the CDR3 is TGCAGCGTTGAAGCACCGGGACAGGGGAGCTATGGCTACACCTTC. The encoded protein is CSVEAPGQGSYGYTF.

The J gene is TRBJ1-6, the V gene TRBV11-2, with a weak D call TRBD1 (6 bases). Deletions cut 5 bases from V and 10 bases from J, with 15 bases between. CDR1 SGHAT and CDR2 FQNNGV come from the germline V gene. The CDR3 covers 14 residues. CDR3 loop: CASSARTAQSPLHF. CDR3 bases: TGTGCCAGCAGCGCCCGGACAGCCCAGTCACCCCTCCACTTT.

CDR3 amino acids: CSARTGTGFGYTF. The CDR3, as DNA: TGCAGTGCTAGAACCGGGACAGGGTTTGGCTACACCTTC. This chain links TRBV20-1 with TRBJ1-2, with TRBD1 matching 9 bases. The V segment lost 2 bases and the J segment 7 bases; nucleotides outside the gene matches: 5. The length of the CDR3 is 13 residues. The germline V gene encodes CDR1 DFQATT and CDR2 SNEGSKA (reference sequence).

V usage is TRBV5-1 and J usage is TRBJ2-3; TRBD2 matches 9 bases. The CDR3 loop spans 15 amino acids. The germline CDR1 and CDR2 sequences are SGHRS and YFSETQ. V was pared by 2 bases and J by 3 bases, with 4 bases of the junction left unmatched. For the CDR3, the DNA is TGCGCCAGCAGCTTACGCGGGGGGGATACAGATACGCAGTATTTT. It specifies CASSLRGGDTDTQYF.

J is TRBJ2-5 and V is TRBV5-1; 9 bases are shared with TRBD1. The germline V gene encodes CDR1 SGHRS and CDR2 YFSETQ. The CDR3 is 16 residues long. V lost 4 bases, J lost 0 bases, and 7 bases stayed unmatched. CDR3 sequence: CASSPARTGDQETQYF. CDR3 sequence (DNA): TGCGCCAGCAGCCCGGCGAGGACAGGGGACCAAGAGACCCAGTACTTC.

The sample holds one count of this clonotype. V and J are TRBV15 and TRBJ1-5; TRBD1 aligns across 7 bases. This CDR3 spans 17 amino acids. V lost 0 bases to trimming and J lost 0 bases; unmatched junction nucleotides: 5. Germline CDR1 LNHNV, CDR2 YYDKDF (reference sequence). This CDR3 is CATSRDAGQYSNQPQHF. The CDR3 coding sequence is TGTGCCACCAGCAGAGACGCGGGACAGTATAGCAATCAGCCCCAGCATTTT. Based on the CDR3 plus reference TRBV15 and TRBJ1-5, the full variable domain is DAMVIQNPRYQVTQFGKPVTLSCSQTLNHNVMYWYQQKSSQAPKLLFHYYDKDFNNEADTPDNFQSRRPNTSFCFLDIRSPGLGDTAMYLCATSRDAGQYSNQPQHFGDGTRLSIL.

The rearrangement links TRBV6-2 or TRBV6-3 to TRBJ2-1, with D possibly called TRBD1 or TRBD2 (5 bases each). With 2 bases removed from V and 9 bases from J, the gap between germline ends came to 14 bases. The CDR3 has 14 amino acids. CDR1 and CDR2 from the germline V gene are MNHEY and SVGEGT. CDR3 protein: CASSYGASAGEQFF. The DNA for the CDR3 is TGTGCCAGCAGTTACGGGGCCTCGGCGGGTGAGCAGTTCTTC.